Listed below are T cell receptor beta chains from one sample, sequenced in a study of T cells of healthy individuals. One entry per CDR3 protein, called by TCRdb with MiXCR from the 5' RACE reads. Among nearly 100,000 distinct CDR3 sequences listed, under 20% were seen once. These receptor sequences come from a human donor in good health. CDR3s include the opening cysteine and the closing phenylalanine or tryptophan. Each record gives: J gene, V gene, CDR3 protein.

J gene: TRBJ2-5; V gene: TRBV6-5; CDR3 protein: CTSSYDREETQYF
J gene: TRBJ1-6; V gene: TRBV7-9; CDR3 protein: CASSPGPYSPLHF
J gene: TRBJ2-3; V gene: TRBV6-4; CDR3 protein: CASSDSIGTNRDTQYF
J gene: TRBJ2-7; V gene: TRBV9; CDR3 protein: CASSVQGSSYEQYF
J gene: TRBJ2-1; V gene: TRBV20-1; CDR3 protein: CSAFLGQLSYNEQFF
J gene: TRBJ1-4; V gene: TRBV6-1; CDR3 protein: CASSEGGAGSVFF
J gene: TRBJ1-5; V gene: TRBV6-1; CDR3 protein: CASSLDRVRGPQHF
J gene: TRBJ2-3; V gene: TRBV20-1; CDR3 protein: CSTRPAGNTDTQYF
J gene: TRBJ2-5; V gene: TRBV24-1; CDR3 protein: CATSDPTPRVPETQYF
J gene: TRBJ2-1; V gene: TRBV19; CDR3 protein: CASRDYNEQFF
J gene: TRBJ1-1; V gene: TRBV6-4; CDR3 protein: CASSELDPRQGDTEAFF
J gene: TRBJ2-5; V gene: TRBV19; CDR3 protein: CASSTTSGVTETQYF
J gene: TRBJ2-1; V gene: TRBV11-2; CDR3 protein: CASSAGTGWLNEQFF
J gene: TRBJ1-1; V gene: TRBV27; CDR3 protein: CASSRLGNTEAFF
J gene: TRBJ1-5; V gene: TRBV5-5; CDR3 protein: CASSLVQGTIQPQHF
J gene: TRBJ2-7; V gene: TRBV28; CDR3 protein: CASSSAGVWEQYF
J gene: TRBJ2-7; V gene: TRBV4-1; CDR3 protein: CASSSQDLLYEQYF
J gene: TRBJ1-2; V gene: TRBV7-9; CDR3 protein: CASSGDGSFVYGYTF
J gene: TRBJ2-7; V gene: TRBV20-1; CDR3 protein: CSARVSVADYYEQYF
J gene: TRBJ1-5; V gene: TRBV7-8; CDR3 protein: CASSLFSGGLDLYSNQPQHF
J gene: TRBJ2-7; V gene: TRBV6-5; CDR3 protein: CASSYGYSYEQYF
J gene: TRBJ1-4; V gene: TRBV6-4; CDR3 protein: CASSPQGGTNEKLFF
J gene: TRBJ2-7; V gene: TRBV9; CDR3 protein: CASSVGPEQTYEQYF
J gene: TRBJ2-3; V gene: TRBV28; CDR3 protein: CASSFRRNPDTQYF
J gene: TRBJ1-2; V gene: TRBV30; CDR3 protein: CARHRGNGYTF
J gene: TRBJ2-3; V gene: TRBV7-2; CDR3 protein: CASSLEGGQTDTQYF
J gene: TRBJ2-2; V gene: TRBV4-1; CDR3 protein: CASSQDRVTGELFF
J gene: TRBJ2-5; V gene: TRBV28; CDR3 protein: CASRADRTGWVRETQYF
J gene: TRBJ2-3; V gene: TRBV10-3; CDR3 protein: CAIGGTITDTQYF
J gene: TRBJ2-3; V gene: TRBV6-5; CDR3 protein: CASSYVGGLGDTQYF
J gene: TRBJ2-3; V gene: TRBV28; CDR3 protein: CASSLGSYTQYF
J gene: TRBJ2-3; V gene: TRBV7-2; CDR3 protein: CASSLGSGGARDTQYF
J gene: TRBJ1-2; V gene: TRBV28; CDR3 protein: CALGRGETFSAGYTF
J gene: TRBJ2-6; V gene: TRBV5-1; CDR3 protein: CASSLADSGANVLTF
J gene: TRBJ1-2; V gene: TRBV7-2; CDR3 protein: CASSSLGSNYGYTF
J gene: TRBJ2-3; V gene: TRBV9; CDR3 protein: CASSTGPAPDTQYF
J gene: TRBJ2-7; V gene: TRBV20-1; CDR3 protein: CSARDREDYEQYF
J gene: TRBJ2-7; V gene: TRBV16; CDR3 protein: CASSQSGTGYYEQYF
J gene: TRBJ2-7; V gene: TRBV6-5; CDR3 protein: CAAGTGVYEQYF
J gene: TRBJ2-5; V gene: TRBV29-1; CDR3 protein: CSVPGGARSGETQYF
J gene: TRBJ2-1; V gene: TRBV27; CDR3 protein: CASTPGVLGTRYNEQFF
J gene: TRBJ1-6; V gene: TRBV4-3; CDR3 protein: CASSQVIWANSPLHF
J gene: TRBJ1-2; V gene: TRBV7-2; CDR3 protein: CASSPGEARGYTF
J gene: TRBJ2-7; V gene: TRBV28; CDR3 protein: CASSEDRGSSYEQYF
J gene: TRBJ1-1; V gene: TRBV20-1; CDR3 protein: CSARQGDTEAFF
J gene: TRBJ2-5; V gene: TRBV4-2; CDR3 protein: CASSQADRGGETQYF
J gene: TRBJ2-7; V gene: TRBV4-3; CDR3 protein: CASSQGEAGPYEQYF
J gene: TRBJ2-7; V gene: TRBV5-1; CDR3 protein: CASSYFTIGQGAYEQYF
J gene: TRBJ2-1; V gene: TRBV2; CDR3 protein: CASALDLNSYNEQFF
J gene: TRBJ1-6; V gene: TRBV6-1; CDR3 protein: CASSEAGGAGNSPLNF
J gene: TRBJ1-5; V gene: TRBV6-6; CDR3 protein: CASSPASGLSNQPQHF
J gene: TRBJ2-1; V gene: TRBV2; CDR3 protein: CASSEYEDEQFF
J gene: TRBJ2-3; V gene: TRBV20-1; CDR3 protein: CSAREGGSGTDTQYF